The present T cell receptor beta chain was sequenced within a study of blood T cell repertoires in COVID-19. Assay used: immunoSEQ multiplex PCR; TCRdb lists only in-frame clones, some missing. The sample shows 250,000 to 350,000 clones, approximately 85% of them seen only once. Germline lookup yields CDR1 SNHLY and CDR2 FYNNEI. CDR3 length equals 13 residues. The V end lost 10 bases, the J end lost 1 base, and 13 bases lay between the germline ends. V gene TRBV2 combines with J gene TRBJ1-1; the D is unclear. Sequencing was performed on PBMCs or T cells enriched from blood (not recorded which). This TCR derives from a woman in her twenties or thirties who had recovered from COVID-19. CDR3 protein: CAKQDGRNTEAFF. Written as DNA, the CDR3 is TGTGCCAAGCAGGACGGGAGGAACACTGAAGCTTTCTTT. Filled out from reference TRBV2 and TRBJ1-1, the complete variable domain reads EPEVTQTPSHQVTQMGQEVILRCVPISNHLYFYWYRQILGQKVEFLVSFYNNEISEKSEIFDDQFSVERPDGSNFTLKIRSTKLEDSAMYFCAKQDGRNTEAFFGQGTRLTVV.